Listed here are 25 T cell receptor beta chains from one sample, sequenced in a study of beta chain features in type 1 diabetes. Findings and limits, study-wide: Among all four CD4+ subsets, Type 1 diabetes patients had TCRB CDR3s that were moderately but significantly shorter.

Which antigens these TCRs recognize remains unknown. TCRB transcripts that were expressed got sequenced, as all of the isolated RNA had been reverse transcribed. Here immunoSEQ multiplex PCR was the method, and the copy in TCRdb shows in-frame clones only, minus some. The table has 160,000 or so clones, roughly 9% seen once; the top ten hold around 0.64%. The sequencing sample was made of central memory CD4+ T cells from blood. These receptors were taken from a woman under 40 with type 1 diabetes.

Turning to this clone: The same CDR3 also results from other DNA sequences found in this sample. In nucleotides, the CDR3 is TGTGCCAGTAGTATCGACAGCCAGAGCTCCTACGAGCAGTACTTC. It translates to CASSIDSQSSYEQYF. The rearrangement uses TRBV19 and TRBJ2-7, with D possibly TRBD1 on 5 matching bases. This CDR3 is built from 15 residues. Germline V gene data show CDR1 as LNHDA and CDR2 as SQIVND (reference sequence). V was shortened by 3 bases and J by 0 bases, with 12 bases between the two germline ends.

The rearrangement joins TRBV10-3 to TRBJ2-2; D may be TRBD1 (6 bases). V was clipped by 4 bases and J by 3 bases, with 15 bases between them. The CDR3 has 16 amino acids. Germline CDR1 reads ENHRY; CDR2 reads SYGVKD. Written as DNA, the CDR3 is TGTGCCATCAGTGGCGTACAGGGTGTCGACACCGGGGAGCTGTTTTTT. Translating it yields CAISGVQGVDTGELFF.

The rearrangement links TRBV6-1 to TRBJ2-1; D is ambiguous. The ends were cut back, 6 bases at V and 10 bases at J, with 16 bases in the middle. The germline V gene has CDR1 MNHNS and CDR2 SASEGT. This CDR3 comprises 13 residues. This CDR3 reads CASSQSSWPEQFF. As DNA, the CDR3 is TGTGCCAGCAGCCAAAGTTCCTGGCCGGAGCAGTTCTTC.

The chain has TRBV7-9 and TRBJ2-7, with TRBD2 as a possible D gene (5 bases). V lost 1 base and J 3 bases, leaving 10 bases between the germline ends. Germline-derived CDR1 and CDR2 are SEHNR and FQNEAQ (reference sequence). The CDR3 covers 14 residues. The CDR3 region is CASSLGADYYEQYF. CDR3 sequence (DNA): TGTGCCAGCAGCTTAGGGGCAGACTACTACGAGCAGTACTTC. Filled out from reference TRBV7-9 and TRBJ2-7, the complete variable domain reads DTGVSQNPRHKITKRGQNVTFRCDPISEHNRLYWYRQTLGQGPEFLTYFQNEAQLEKSRLLSDRFSAERPKGSFSTLEIQRTEQGDSAMYLCASSLGADYYEQYFGPGTRLTVT.

The rearrangement uses TRBV6-6 and TRBJ2-1, with a weak D call TRBD1 (6 bases). CDR1 is MNHNY, CDR2 SVGAGI, per germline (reference sequence). V lost 2 bases and J 7 bases, leaving 12 bases between the germline ends. The CDR3 runs 14 residues. The chain's CDR3 is CASSYPFRGNEQFF. CDR3 nucleotides: TGTGCCAGCAGTTACCCTTTCAGGGGTAATGAGCAGTTCTTC.

The chain links TRBV5-1 to TRBJ2-2; perhaps TRBD1 as D (6 bases). V dropped 6 bases and J dropped 1 base, with 13 bases sitting between them. This CDR3 region has 15 residues. Germline V CDR1 and CDR2: SGHRS, YFSETQ. The CDR3 reads CASNPNRVNTGELFF. CDR3 nucleotides: TGCGCCAGCAATCCCAACAGGGTGAACACCGGGGAGCTGTTTTTT. Full variable domain (outside the CDR3, taken from reference TRBV5-1 and TRBJ2-2): KAGVTQTPRYLIKTRGQQVTLSCSPISGHRSVSWYQQTPGQGLQFLFEYFSETQRNKGNFPGRFSGRQFSNSRSEMNVSTLELGDSALYLCASNPNRVNTGELFFGEGSRLTVL.

V usage is TRBV10-3 and J usage is TRBJ2-1, with 7 bases that match TRBD2. This CDR3 comprises 14 residues. J gave up 6 bases and V 2 bases, and 4 bases lay outside the gene matches. Germline loops: CDR1 ENHRY, CDR2 SYGVKD. The CDR3 DNA sequence: TGTGCCATCAGTGAGCGGGAGGCCCCCAATGAGCAGTTCTTC. It is translated as CAISEREAPNEQFF.

V gene TRBV5-1 combines with J gene TRBJ2-1; 11 bases match TRBD2. The CDR3 totals 16 residues. The V and J ends lost 4 bases and 7 bases, in that order; junction bases with no gene match: 10. The germline V gene has CDR1 SGHRS and CDR2 YFSETQ. CDR3 sequence: CASSPTGTSGGNEQFF. The CDR3 nucleotides are TGCGCCAGCAGCCCCACAGGGACTAGCGGAGGGAATGAGCAGTTCTTC.

This clone was seen only a few times. This chain joins TRBV15 and TRBJ1-5; TRBD1 might be the D (6 bases). V dropped 0 bases and J dropped 7 bases, with 13 bases sitting between them. Germline V CDR1 and CDR2: LNHNV, YYDKDF (reference sequence). This CDR3 region has 15 residues. CDR3 coding DNA: TGTGCCACCAGCAGAGATCATACAGGGTACCAGCCCCAGCATTTT. Its translation is CATSRDHTGYQPQHF.

This clone was found a few times. The chain couples TRBV18 to TRBJ1-1, with 7 bases fitting TRBD1. CDR1 is KGHSH and CDR2 is LQKENI in the germline V gene. V dropped 3 bases and J dropped 5; count of bases not matched to a gene: 9. The CDR3 spans 15 residues. The CDR3 DNA sequence: TGTGCCAGCTCACCTGGAGACAGGGTAAAGACTGAAGCTTTCTTT. This sequence encodes CASSPGDRVKTEAFF. Supplemented by reference TRBV18 and TRBJ1-1, the full variable domain reads NAGVMQNPRHLVRRRGQEARLRCSPMKGHSHVYWYRQLPEEGLKFMVYLQKENIIDESGMPKERFSAEFPKEGPSILRIQQVVRGDSAAYFCASSPGDRVKTEAFFGQGTRLTVV.

This clone showed up just a few times. This chain joins TRBV5-1 and TRBJ2-5; 13 positions agree with TRBD2. The CDR3 sequence is 16 residues long. Germline lookup yields CDR1 SGHRS and CDR2 YFSETQ. Trimming cost V 6 bases and J 2 bases; bases outside gene matches: 7. Here the CDR3 DNA reads TGCGCCAGCAACGGACTAGCGGGAGATGGGCAAGAGACCCAGTACTTC. Protein product: CASNGLAGDGQETQYF.

The rearrangement joins TRBV5-4 to TRBJ2-5; D unresolved. The CDR3 has 13 amino acids. Germline V gene sequence: CDR1 SGHNT, CDR2 YYREEE (reference sequence). Trimming removed 0 bases from V and 5 bases from J, with 8 bases in between. CDR3 DNA: TGTGCCAGCAGCTTGGTTTCGTCGGAGACCCAGTACTTC. Its protein is CASSLVSSETQYF.

The genes are TRBV29-1 and TRBJ1-1; 9 bases line up with TRBD1. The ends lost 8 bases at V and 4 bases at J; junction bases unmatched: 5. Germline values: CDR1 SQVTM, CDR2 ANQGSEA. The CDR3 totals 12 residues. CDR3 region: CSLPGQGTEAFF. Written as DNA, the CDR3 is TGCAGCTTACCGGGACAGGGCACTGAAGCTTTCTTT. Full variable domain (remainder filled in from reference TRBV29-1 and TRBJ1-1): SAVISQKPSRDICQRGTSLTIQCQVDSQVTMMFWYRQQPGQSLTLIATANQGSEATYESGFVIDKFPISRPNLTFSTLTVSNMSPEDSSIYLCSLPGQGTEAFFGQGTRLTVV.

The chain employs TRBV27 and TRBJ2-7; TRBD2 matches at 9 bases. CDR1 is MNHEY and CDR2 is SMNVEV in the germline V gene (reference sequence). V shed 5 bases and J 0 bases; nucleotides not matched to a gene: 2. This CDR3 has 14 residues. DNA for the CDR3: TGTGCCAGCAGTAGCGGGAGGCACTCCTACGAGCAGTACTTC. Residues: CASSSGRHSYEQYF.

This clone was observed a handful of times. V gene TRBV7-3 combines with J gene TRBJ2-2; 7 bases match TRBD2. The J segment lost 3 bases and the V segment lost 0 bases, leaving 4 bases of the junction unmatched. The CDR3 covers 16 residues. The V gene's germline CDR1 is SGHTA and CDR2 FQGTGA. The CDR3 nucleotides read TGTGCCAGCAGCTTAACTAGGCTAGCGGACACCGGGGAGCTGTTTTTT. Protein sequence: CASSLTRLADTGELFF.

This clone was detected a few times. The DNA for the CDR3 is TGTGCCAGCCTGGGACTAGCGGGACGATACAATGAGCAGTTCTTC. Translated: CASLGLAGRYNEQFF. The J gene is TRBJ2-1, the V gene TRBV2; 13 bases agree with TRBD2. The length of the CDR3 is 15 residues. Germline V lookup: CDR1 SNHLY, CDR2 FYNNEI. V trimming: 8 bases; J trimming: 4 bases; junction bases outside the gene matches: 5.

This rearrangement joins TRBV23-1 to TRBJ2-7, with 9 bases aligning to TRBD1. TRBV23-1 is filed as an ORF, its function uncertain. J was trimmed by 3 bases and V by 2 bases; bases with no gene match: 11. This CDR3 is built from 17 residues. For the CDR3, the DNA is TGCGCCAGCAGTCAACTTGAGACAGGGGGGAACCGCTACGAGCAGTACTTC. Protein product: CASSQLETGGNRYEQYF.

This clone was observed at least ten times. The rearrangement links TRBV9 to TRBJ2-2; D is unresolved. In germline, CDR1 is SGDLS, CDR2 YYNGEE. The CDR3 loop spans 14 amino acids. Deletions cut 4 bases from V and 0 bases from J, with 7 bases between. CDR3 loop: CASSPEANTGELFF. CDR3 nucleotides: TGTGCCAGCAGCCCAGAAGCGAACACCGGGGAGCTGTTTTTT. Full variable domain (outside the CDR3, taken from reference TRBV9 and TRBJ2-2): DSGVTQTPKHLITATGQRVTLRCSPRSGDLSVYWYQQSLDQGLQFLIQYYNGEERAKGNILERFSAQQFPDLHSELNLSSLELGDSALYFCASSPEANTGELFFGEGSRLTVL.

This clone occurred a few times. The J gene is TRBJ2-3, the V gene TRBV19, with 7 bases aligning to TRBD2. The trim removed 3 bases at V and 6 bases at J, leaving 6 bases unmatched. CDR3 size: 14 residues. Per the germline V gene, CDR1 is LNHDA and CDR2 is SQIVND (reference sequence). CDR3 in DNA: TGTGCCAGTAGTATCGGCGGGAGCGGGGATACGCAGTATTTT. Amino acid sequence: CASSIGGSGDTQYF. Combining the CDR3 with reference TRBV19 and TRBJ2-3 gives the whole variable domain DGGITQSPKYLFRKEGQNVTLSCEQNLNHDAMYWYRQDPGQGLRLIYYSQIVNDFQKGDIAEGYSVSREKKESFPLTVTSAQKNPTAFYLCASSIGGSGDTQYFGPGTRLTVL.

V and J are TRBV7-6 and TRBJ2-7; 12 bases map to TRBD2. The germline V gene has CDR1 SGHVS and CDR2 FNYEAQ. With V trimmed by 0 bases and J by 2 bases, 5 bases remained unmatched. CDR3 size: 17 residues. This CDR3 is CASSLAQASGRAYEQYF. In nucleotides, the CDR3 is TGTGCCAGCAGCTTAGCGCAGGCTAGCGGGAGGGCCTACGAGCAGTACTTC.

The chain employs TRBV5-1 and TRBJ2-5; no clear D. This CDR3 is 15 amino acids long. The germline V gene encodes CDR1 SGHRS and CDR2 YFSETQ. Trimming stripped 0 bases from V and 2 bases from J, with 11 bases between. The CDR3 spells CASSLVADGQETQYF. The CDR3 nucleotides read TGCGCCAGCAGCTTGGTCGCGGATGGACAAGAGACCCAGTACTTC.

The rearrangement uses TRBV7-9 and TRBJ2-2; no clear D gene. There are 15 residues in the CDR3. Trimming stripped 5 bases from V and 2 bases from J, with 12 bases between. From germline, CDR1 is SEHNR and CDR2 FQNEAQ (reference sequence). The CDR3 DNA follows: TGTGCCAGCAGCCCCGCGACTGGAAACACCGGGGAGCTGTTTTTT. Its translation is CASSPATGNTGELFF.

The chain has TRBV28 and TRBJ2-7; 9 nucleotides align to TRBD2. The trim removed 6 bases at V and 3 bases at J, leaving 6 bases unmatched. CDR1 is MDHEN and CDR2 is SYDVKM in the germline V gene. The CDR3 length is 14 residues. The CDR3 DNA follows: TGTGCCAGCAGCTCCCAAGCGGGAGGCTACGAGCAGTACTTC. Residues: CASSSQAGGYEQYF.

The chain joins TRBV11-2 to TRBJ2-7; 8 bases fit TRBD1. V dropped 5 bases and J dropped 4; count of bases not matched to a gene: 7. The germline V gene encodes CDR1 SGHAT and CDR2 FQNNGV. The CDR3 is 14 residues long. CDR3 sequence reads: CASSQIRGQYEQYF. The CDR3 DNA reads TGTGCCAGCAGCCAGATCAGGGGGCAATACGAGCAGTACTTC.

This clone occurred a few times. Here the CDR3 reads CASSQTSGEANIQYF. The DNA for the CDR3 is TGTGCCAGCAGCCAAACCAGCGGGGAAGCAAACATTCAGTACTTC. The rearrangement links TRBV4-2 to TRBJ2-4; 7 bases align to TRBD2. The V and J ends lost 2 bases and 6 bases, in that order; junction bases with no gene match: 7. The CDR3 is made up of 15 amino acids. Germline V lookup: CDR1 LGHNA, CDR2 YNFKEQ.